These T cell receptor beta chains were read from a single sample in a study of T cells expressing NK-cell markers. With the 5' RACE reads reprocessed, TCRdb shows one record per CDR3 protein and no DNA. The sample table sets out roughly 350,000 distinct CDR3 sequences. Sequenced: blood T cells: a sorted CD56 or NKG2C T cell subset, CD4+ or CD8+ T cells, or bulk PBMC T cells (not recorded which). The origin of the receptors is a man aged 18 to 69 in good health. CDR3s include the opening cysteine and the closing phenylalanine or tryptophan. The order of the fields is V gene, J gene, CDR3 protein.

TRBV6-5	TRBJ1-1	CASSYLSGNTEAFF
TRBV4-1	TRBJ1-1	CASSQGGTLNTEAFF
TRBV4-2	TRBJ2-5	CASSPAGAGRETQYF
TRBV6-5	TRBJ1-2	CASSYSTGVASGYTF
TRBV9	TRBJ2-2	CASSREERTGELFF
TRBV7-2	TRBJ1-6	CASSSAGGRGSPLHF
TRBV7-9	TRBJ2-1	CASSPSKRGWDYNEQFF
TRBV29-1	TRBJ2-3	CSIETSGNTDTQYF
TRBV3-1	TRBJ1-2	CASSQGDRQGHGYTF
TRBV4-2	TRBJ2-1	CASSRGLAGGEQFF
TRBV3-1	TRBJ2-5	CASRPRMGGLQETQYF
TRBV5-5	TRBJ2-2	CASSPKWAGTGELFF
TRBV27	TRBJ2-7	CASSLSLRRGSYEQYF
TRBV7-9	TRBJ1-1	CASSLISLGNTEAFF
TRBV29-1	TRBJ2-7	CSTTGPPSYEQYF
TRBV7-2	TRBJ2-1	CASSLGTSGGRSEQFF
TRBV6-2/TRBV6-3	TRBJ1-5	CASSNNRGSSNQPQHF
TRBV6-6	TRBJ2-7	CASSGQGMYEQYF
TRBV4-2	TRBJ2-5	CASSQGGTGGMGETQYF
TRBV27	TRBJ1-5	CASSPRRQANQPQHF
TRBV20-1	TRBJ2-5	CSAGVGRGETQYF
TRBV2	TRBJ2-1	CASGMTGEQFF
TRBV7-2	TRBJ2-7	CASSPRGNPVFEQYF
TRBV5-6	TRBJ2-5	CASSSYVRETQYF
TRBV5-1	TRBJ2-7	CASSSYDRATGEQYF
TRBV7-3	TRBJ2-5	CASSLTGLQETQYF
TRBV5-1	TRBJ1-1	CASSITGEYLTGEAFF
TRBV3-1	TRBJ2-5	CASSQVYVGSDREETQYF
TRBV20-1	TRBJ1-1	CSASVEMNTEAFF
TRBV20-1	TRBJ2-1	CSALPISGGRNEQFF
TRBV18	TRBJ1-2	CASSPGHTIYGYTF
TRBV7-7	TRBJ2-3	CASSFQIGGGMDTQYF
TRBV6-6	TRBJ2-7	CASSLAGGLEQYF
TRBV6-2/TRBV6-3	TRBJ1-1	CASRGMASTEAFF
TRBV7-2	TRBJ2-1	CASSLRVNPNNNEQFF
TRBV7-2	TRBJ2-7	CASSFGGVRYYEQYF
TRBV28	TRBJ2-6	CASSLWTLSSGANVLTF
TRBV7-9	TRBJ1-2	CASSLQGGNYGYTF
TRBV2	TRBJ2-5	CASSARDGVQETQYF
TRBV7-8	TRBJ1-1	CASSLQGRVNTEAFF
TRBV5-1	TRBJ2-1	CASSLMAANYNEQFF
TRBV12-3/TRBV12-4	TRBJ2-3	CATRDARVITQYF
TRBV2	TRBJ1-2	CASRETGLNGYTF
TRBV7-3	TRBJ2-5	CASSQDHFTETQYF
TRBV6-4	TRBJ2-7	CASSEESSYEQYF
TRBV7-6	TRBJ2-5	CASSLRTGRQETQYF